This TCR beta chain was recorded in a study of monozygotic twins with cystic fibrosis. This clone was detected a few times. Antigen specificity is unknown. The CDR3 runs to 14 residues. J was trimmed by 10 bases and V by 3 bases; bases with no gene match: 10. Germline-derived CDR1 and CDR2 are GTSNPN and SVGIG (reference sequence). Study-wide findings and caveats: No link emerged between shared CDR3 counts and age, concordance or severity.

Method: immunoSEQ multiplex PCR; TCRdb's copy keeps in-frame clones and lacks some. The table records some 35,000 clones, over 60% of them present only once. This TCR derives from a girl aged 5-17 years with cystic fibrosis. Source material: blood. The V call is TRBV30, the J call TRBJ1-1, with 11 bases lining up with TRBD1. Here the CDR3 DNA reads TGTGCCTGGAGCGCGGGGACAGGGGGGATGGGAGCTTTCTTT. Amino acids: CAWSAGTGGMGAFF.